These T cell receptor beta chains were read from a single sample in a study of shared clonotypes between healthy human individuals. Produced via immunoSEQ multiplex PCR; TCRdb's table is partial and in-frame only. The table includes around 1.4 million clones, approximately 98.5% detected once. Material: naive CD4+ T cells sorted from blood. The receptor source for this set is a man aged 30 to 45 in good health. Each CDR3 is given with its conserved first and last residue. A D gene is named only where the DNA matches it firmly. Expanded clones are given a class, and other clones once, few, many or no size at all.

j_gene	abundance	len	v_gene	d_gene	CDR3aa	CDR3nt
TRBJ2-7	.	11	TRBV30	TRBD1	CAFTGVYEQYF	TGTGCCTTTACAGGGGTTTACGAGCAGTACTTC
TRBJ2-3	.	14	TRBV5-8	.	CASSFLHSTDTQYF	TGTGCCAGCAGCTTTCTTCATAGCACAGATACGCAGTATTTT
TRBJ2-5	.	15	TRBV7-8	TRBD2	CASSPLAGNQETQYF	TGTGCCAGCAGCCCCCTAGCGGGGAACCAAGAGACCCAGTACTTC
TRBJ2-7	.	13	TRBV6-1	.	CASRPTGLGEQYF	TGTGCCAGCAGGCCTACGGGCTTGGGGGAGCAGTACTTC
TRBJ2-1	.	18	TRBV4-1	.	CASSQAPIGRGYYNEQFF	TGCGCCAGCAGCCAAGCACCGATCGGCAGGGGCTATTACAATGAGCAGTTCTTC
TRBJ1-1	.	14	TRBV2	TRBD1	CASSGDRAYTEAFF	TGTGCCAGCAGTGGGGACAGGGCCTACACTGAAGCTTTCTTT
TRBJ2-7	.	14	TRBV4-3	TRBD1	CASSQGQGAYEQYF	TGCGCCAGCAGCCAAGGACAGGGGGCCTACGAGCAGTACTTC
TRBJ1-3	.	16	TRBV5-4	TRBD1	CASSLFGQATGNTIYF	TGTGCCAGCAGCTTGTTCGGACAGGCGACTGGAAACACCATATATTTT
TRBJ1-1	.	14	TRBV7-6	.	CASSLAGGNTEAFF	TGTGCCAGCAGCTTAGCGGGTGGAAACACTGAAGCTTTCTTT
TRBJ2-2	.	14	TRBV5-1	.	CASSPTSLAGELFF	TGCGCCAGCAGCCCAACTAGTCTGGCCGGGGAGCTGTTTTTT
TRBJ2-3	.	15	TRBV9	.	CASSVGSGGTDTQYF	TGTGCCAGCAGCGTAGGGAGCGGAGGCACAGATACGCAGTATTTT
TRBJ2-3	.	14	TRBV12-5	.	CASSGDPSTDTQYF	TGTGCTAGCTCTGGGGATCCAAGCACAGATACGCAGTATTTT
TRBJ2-3	.	12	TRBV7-9	.	CASSRVTDTQYF	TGTGCCAGCAGTCGGGTCACAGATACGCAGTATTTT
TRBJ1-5	.	14	TRBV30	.	CAWSVSPVRQPQHF	TGTGCCTGGAGCGTTTCACCGGTTCGTCAGCCCCAGCATTTT
TRBJ2-7	.	19	TRBV21-1	.	CASSKVERDARTGVGEQYF	TGTGCCAGCAGCAAAGTCGAGCGTGACGCCCGGACAGGGGTTGGGGAGCAGTACTTC
TRBJ2-3	.	14	TRBV18	TRBD2	CASSPAGVRDTQYF	TGTGCCAGCTCACCAGCGGGAGTCAGAGATACGCAGTATTTT
TRBJ1-5	.	15	TRBV30	.	CAWSRASYPNQPQHF	TGTGCCTGGAGTAGGGCCTCCTATCCAAATCAGCCCCAGCATTTT
TRBJ2-7	.	12	TRBV2	.	CASRGRAYEQYF	TGTGCCAGCAGGGGGAGAGCCTACGAGCAGTACTTC
TRBJ2-3	.	17	TRBV28	TRBD2	CASRARTSGTYTDTQYF	TGTGCCAGCAGGGCACGTACTAGCGGGACCTACACAGATACGCAGTATTTT
TRBJ1-1	.	15	TRBV7-9	.	CASSTEAGRWTEAFF	TGTGCCAGCAGCACGGAGGCGGGGCGTTGGACTGAAGCTTTCTTT
TRBJ2-1	.	14	TRBV18	.	CASSPSGSYNEQFF	TGTGCCAGCTCCCCCAGCGGCTCCTACAATGAGCAGTTCTTC
TRBJ2-5	.	13	TRBV10-3	TRBD1	CAIRLGQQETQYF	TGTGCCATCAGGTTGGGACAGCAAGAGACCCAGTACTTC
TRBJ1-2	.	14	TRBV15	.	CATSRDKSAGGYTF	TGTGCCACCAGCAGAGATAAATCTGCGGGAGGCTACACCTTC
TRBJ2-7	.	14	TRBV25-1	TRBD2	CARSGGAPISPGGF	TGTGCCAGATCGGGGGGGGCCCCAATCTCCCCCGGCGGCTTC
TRBJ2-1	once	17	TRBV4-3	TRBD2	CASSLDSGLAGGNEQFF	TGCGCCAGCAGCCTCGACAGCGGACTAGCGGGAGGCAATGAGCAGTTCTTC
TRBJ2-7	.	19	TRBV9	TRBD1	CASSATMSPTGTGYDEQYF	TGTGCCAGCAGCGCAACCATGTCCCCAACCGGGACAGGTTATGACGAGCAGTACTTC
TRBJ2-1	.	12	TRBV11-3	TRBD2	CASSLGGDEQFF	TGTGCCAGCAGCCTTGGGGGGGATGAGCAGTTCTTC
TRBJ2-2	once	16	TRBV19	.	CASSSIRVEETGELFF	TGTGCCAGTAGTTCGATTAGGGTTGAAGAGACCGGGGAGCTGTTTTTT
TRBJ1-5	.	13	TRBV29-1	TRBD1	CSVSGQGGPPQHF	TGCAGCGTGTCAGGACAGGGAGGGCCGCCCCAGCATTTT
TRBJ1-1	.	14	TRBV6-1	TRBD1	CASRTGDGAAEAFF	TGTGCCAGCAGGACAGGGGACGGGGCCGCTGAAGCTTTCTTT
TRBJ2-1	.	15	TRBV5-1	TRBD2	CASSLVLAGDNEQFF	TGCGCCAGCAGCTTGGTACTAGCGGGAGACAATGAGCAGTTCTTC
TRBJ1-2	.	13	TRBV19	.	CASSLGPRSGYTF	TGTGCCAGTAGTCTGGGACCTAGGTCTGGCTACACCTTC
TRBJ1-1	.	15	TRBV5-1	.	CASSLAAIVGTEAFF	TGCGCCAGCAGCTTGGCGGCGATAGTAGGCACTGAAGCTTTCTTT
TRBJ1-1	.	17	TRBV5-1	.	CASSFFGRGEMNTEAFF	TGCGCCAGCAGCTTTTTCGGCAGGGGTGAAATGAACACTGAAGCTTTCTTT
TRBJ1-5	.	14	TRBV18	.	CASSPSGVGQPQHF	TGTGCCAGCTCTCCGTCGGGGGTTGGTCAGCCCCAGCATTTT
TRBJ1-5	.	18	TRBV19	.	CASILFTAPWVSNQPQHF	TGTGCCAGTATCCTGTTTACAGCCCCCTGGGTAAGCAATCAGCCCCAGCATTTT
TRBJ2-7	.	14	TRBV28	TRBD2	CASSLGLAGDEQYF	TGTGCCAGCAGCCTGGGACTAGCGGGAGACGAGCAGTACTTC
TRBJ2-7	.	15	TRBV25-1	TRBD2	CASSEWAAGAYEQYF	TGTGCCAGCAGTGAATGGGCAGCGGGAGCGTACGAGCAGTACTTC
TRBJ2-2	.	12	TRBV28	.	CASNSGGTQLFF	TGTGCCAGCAACTCTGGGGGGACTCAGCTGTTTTTT